This entry lists 9 T cell receptor beta chains sequenced from one sample in a study of cytomegalovirus exposure and HLA in healthy donors. Amplification used 60 Vbeta primers and 13 Jbeta primers. Using immunoSEQ multiplex PCR, the repertoire was profiled, and TCRdb retains in-frame clones only, with some absent. This repertoire shows 150,000 to 200,000 clones, about 79% found once; its top ten account for roughly 1.6%. The sample taken for sequencing was PBMCs. All receptors come from a man in his late teens or twenties in good health and CMV-seronegative.

The chain uses TRBV6-1 and TRBJ1-1, with 9 bases that match TRBD1. CDR1 is MNHNS, CDR2 SASEGT, per germline. The V and J ends lost 6 bases and 6 bases, in that order; junction bases with no gene match: 8. The CDR3 has 14 residues. CDR3 protein: CASRYRGPQSEAFF. CDR3 nucleotides: TGTGCCAGCAGGTACAGGGGGCCCCAGTCTGAAGCTTTCTTT.

This clone was seen a few times. The CDR3, as DNA: TGCGCCAGCAGCCCCCCCAGCGGTAACACTGAAGCTTTCTTT. Residues: CASSPPSGNTEAFF. The chain uses TRBV5-1 and TRBJ1-1; D is unresolved. Deletions cut 4 bases from V and 2 bases from J, with 12 bases between. Germline CDR1 is SGHRS and CDR2 is YFSETQ. The CDR3 sequence is 14 residues long.

The chain links TRBV5-1 to TRBJ1-1, with D uncertain. The CDR3 totals 14 residues. Trimming took 1 base from V and 1 from J, leaving 8 bases between them. CDR1 and CDR2 (germline): SGHRS, YFSETQ. This CDR3 is CASSLNRTNTEAFF. The CDR3 DNA follows: TGCGCCAGCAGCTTGAACAGAACGAACACTGAAGCTTTCTTT.

The chain couples TRBV6-9 to TRBJ1-1; TRBD1 agrees at 7 bases. The CDR3 is 13 amino acids. J gave up 1 base and V 9 bases, and 5 bases lay outside the gene matches. CDR1 is MNHGY and CDR2 is SVAAGI in the germline V gene. CDR3 sequence reads: CASGTAKNTEAFF. The CDR3 DNA reads TGTGCCAGTGGGACAGCTAAGAACACTGAAGCTTTCTTT.

This chain connects TRBV6-1 to TRBJ1-1; the D gene is possibly TRBD1 (5 bases). With 5 bases removed from V and 2 bases from J, the gap between germline ends came to 12 bases. The CDR3 is 14 amino acids. The V gene's germline CDR1 is MNHNS and CDR2 SASEGT. DNA for the CDR3: TGTGCCAGCAGTCAAATCGACAGCAACACTGAAGCTTTCTTT. It is translated as CASSQIDSNTEAFF.

The chain has TRBV5-6 and TRBJ2-7; unclear D gene. Germline CDR1 SGHDT, CDR2 YYEEEE. The CDR3 loop spans 14 amino acids. The V end lost 0 bases, the J end lost 2 bases, and 9 bases lay between the germline ends. DNA for the CDR3: TGTGCCAGCAGCTTGGAAACAGCTACCTACGAGCAGTACTTC. It is translated as CASSLETATYEQYF. Drawing the rest from reference TRBV5-6 and TRBJ2-7, the complete variable domain is DAGVTQSPTHLIKTRGQQVTLRCSPKSGHDTVSWYQQALGQGPQFIFQYYEEEERQRGNFPDRFSGHQFPNYSSELNVNALLLGDSALYLCASSLETATYEQYFGPGTRLTVT.

This chain joins TRBV19 and TRBJ1-1, with a tentative D call TRBD1 (6 bases). The CDR3 totals 18 residues. V lost 4 bases and J lost 1, with 22 bases in between. Looked up from germline, CDR1 is LNHDA and CDR2 is SQIVND (reference sequence). The chain's CDR3 is CASSSVPTTGYPNTEAFF. In DNA form, the CDR3 reads TGTGCCAGTAGTAGTGTCCCAACCACAGGGTACCCGAACACTGAAGCTTTCTTT. Variable domain in full (rest from reference TRBV19 and TRBJ1-1): DGGITQSPKYLFRKEGQNVTLSCEQNLNHDAMYWYRQDPGQGLRLIYYSQIVNDFQKGDIAEGYSVSREKKESFPLTVTSAQKNPTAFYLCASSSVPTTGYPNTEAFFGQGTRLTVV.

The chain uses TRBV9 and TRBJ1-3; D is uncertain. CDR3 length: 14 residues. Trimming stripped 4 bases from V and 4 bases from J, with 12 bases between. Germline values: CDR1 SGDLS, CDR2 YYNGEE. The CDR3 sequence: CASSPPAVGNTIYF. In DNA, the CDR3 is TGTGCCAGCAGCCCCCCGGCGGTGGGAAACACCATATATTTT. The whole variable domain, remainder taken from reference TRBV9 and TRBJ1-3, is DSGVTQTPKHLITATGQRVTLRCSPRSGDLSVYWYQQSLDQGLQFLIQYYNGEERAKGNILERFSAQQFPDLHSELNLSSLELGDSALYFCASSPPAVGNTIYFGEGSWLTVV.

The chain links TRBV5-4 to TRBJ2-3; D perhaps matches TRBD1 (5 bases). Per germline, CDR1 SGHNT and CDR2 YYREEE (reference sequence). Trimming stripped 3 bases from V and 4 bases from J, with 15 bases between. The CDR3 has 15 amino acids. This CDR3 reads CASSWTSKASDTQYF. Here the CDR3 DNA reads TGTGCCAGCAGCTGGACATCTAAAGCCTCAGATACGCAGTATTTT.